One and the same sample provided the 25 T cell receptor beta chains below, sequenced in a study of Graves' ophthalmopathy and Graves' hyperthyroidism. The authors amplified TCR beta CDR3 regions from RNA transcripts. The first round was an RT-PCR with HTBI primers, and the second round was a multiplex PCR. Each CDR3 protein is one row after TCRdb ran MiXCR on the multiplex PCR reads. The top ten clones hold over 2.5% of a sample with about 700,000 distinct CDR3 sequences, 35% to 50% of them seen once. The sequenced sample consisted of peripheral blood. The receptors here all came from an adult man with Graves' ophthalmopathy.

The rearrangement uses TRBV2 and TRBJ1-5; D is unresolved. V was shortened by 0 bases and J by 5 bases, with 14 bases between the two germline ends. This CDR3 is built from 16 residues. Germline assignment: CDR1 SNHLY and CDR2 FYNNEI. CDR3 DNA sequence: TGTGCCAGCAGTGAAGCCCAACAGTTCGCTCATCAGCCCCAGCATTTT. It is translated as CASSEAQQFAHQPQHF.

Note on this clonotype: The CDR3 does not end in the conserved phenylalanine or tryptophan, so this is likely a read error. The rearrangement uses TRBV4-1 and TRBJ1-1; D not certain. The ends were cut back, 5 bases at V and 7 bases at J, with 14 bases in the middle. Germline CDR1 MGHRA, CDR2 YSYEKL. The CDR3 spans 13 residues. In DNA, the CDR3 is TGCGCCAGCAGCTTAGCAACGGGGAGTGAAGCTTTCCTT. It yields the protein CASSLATGSEAFL.

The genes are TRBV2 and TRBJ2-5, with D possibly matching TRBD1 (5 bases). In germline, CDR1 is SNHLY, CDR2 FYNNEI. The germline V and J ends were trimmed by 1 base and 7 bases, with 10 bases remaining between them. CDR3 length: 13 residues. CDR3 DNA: TGTGCCAGCAGTGAAGGTTGGCAGGGGACCCAGTACTTC. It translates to CASSEGWQGTQYF.

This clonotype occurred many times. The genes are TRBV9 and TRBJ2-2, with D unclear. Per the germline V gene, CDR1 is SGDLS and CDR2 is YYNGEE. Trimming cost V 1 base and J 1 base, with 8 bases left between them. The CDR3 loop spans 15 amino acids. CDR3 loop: CASSVLVGNTGELFF. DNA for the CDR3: TGTGCCAGCAGCGTACTGGTAGGGAACACCGGGGAGCTGTTTTTT.

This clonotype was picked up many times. CDR3 sequence reads: CASSLGGTGRTEAFF. The CDR3 DNA reads TGTGCCAGCAGCTTAGGGGGGACAGGGCGTACTGAAGCTTTCTTT. This chain links TRBV7-8 with TRBJ1-1; TRBD1 agrees at 9 bases. The length of the CDR3 is 15 residues. The J segment lost 5 bases and the V segment lost 1 base, leaving 5 bases of the junction unmatched. Germline CDR1 and CDR2: SGHVS and FQNEAQ.

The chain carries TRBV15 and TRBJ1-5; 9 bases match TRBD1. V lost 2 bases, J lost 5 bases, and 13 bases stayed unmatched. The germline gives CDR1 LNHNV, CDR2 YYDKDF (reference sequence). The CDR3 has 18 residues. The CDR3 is CATSRKGQGNLGHQPQHF. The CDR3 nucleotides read TGTGCCACCAGCAGAAAGGGACAGGGCAACCTCGGTCATCAGCCCCAGCATTTT. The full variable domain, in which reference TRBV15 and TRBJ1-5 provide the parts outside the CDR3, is DAMVIQNPRYQVTQFGKPVTLSCSQTLNHNVMYWYQQKSSQAPKLLFHYYDKDFNNEADTPDNFQSRRPNTSFCFLDIRSPGLGDTAMYLCATSRKGQGNLGHQPQHFGDGTRLSIL.

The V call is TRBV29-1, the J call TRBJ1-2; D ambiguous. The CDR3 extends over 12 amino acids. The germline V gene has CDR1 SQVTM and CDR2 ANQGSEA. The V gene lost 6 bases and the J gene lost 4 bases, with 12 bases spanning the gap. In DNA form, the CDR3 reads TGCAGCGTCGCAGGCAGCCCCTATGGCTACACCTTC. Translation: CSVAGSPYGYTF.

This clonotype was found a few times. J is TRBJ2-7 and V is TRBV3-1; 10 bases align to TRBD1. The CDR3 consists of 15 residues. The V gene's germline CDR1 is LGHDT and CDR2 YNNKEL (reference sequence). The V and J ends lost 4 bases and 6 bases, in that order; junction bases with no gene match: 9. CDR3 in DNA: TGTGCCAGCAGCCTAGCCTCGACAGGGGGCTCCGAGCAGTACTTC. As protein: CASSLASTGGSEQYF.

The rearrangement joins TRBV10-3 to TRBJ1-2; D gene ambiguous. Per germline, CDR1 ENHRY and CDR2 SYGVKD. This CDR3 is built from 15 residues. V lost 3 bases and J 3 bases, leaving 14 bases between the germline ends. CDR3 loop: CAISDYFPGDYGYTF. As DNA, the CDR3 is TGTGCCATCAGTGATTACTTCCCCGGGGACTATGGCTACACCTTC.

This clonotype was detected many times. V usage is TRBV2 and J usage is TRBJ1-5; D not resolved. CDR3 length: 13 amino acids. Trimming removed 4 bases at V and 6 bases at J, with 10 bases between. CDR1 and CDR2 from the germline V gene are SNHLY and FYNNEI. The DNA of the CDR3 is TGTGCCAGCAGTGGGTCGGGTGGTCAGCCCCAGCATTTT. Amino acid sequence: CASSGSGGQPQHF.

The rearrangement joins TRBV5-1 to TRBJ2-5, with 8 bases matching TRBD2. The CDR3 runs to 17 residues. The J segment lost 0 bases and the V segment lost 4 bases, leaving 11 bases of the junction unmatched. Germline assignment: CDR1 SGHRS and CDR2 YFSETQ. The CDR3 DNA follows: TGCGCCAGCAGCCTAGGACTAGCCCTTGGGTACCAAGAGACCCAGTACTTC. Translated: CASSLGLALGYQETQYF.

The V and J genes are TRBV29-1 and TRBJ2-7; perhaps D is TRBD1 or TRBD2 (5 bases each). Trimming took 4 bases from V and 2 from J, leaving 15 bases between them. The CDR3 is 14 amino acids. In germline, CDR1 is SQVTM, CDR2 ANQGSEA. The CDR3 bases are TGCAGCGTTGGATGGGGGAGACTAACCTACGAGCAGTACTTC. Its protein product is CSVGWGRLTYEQYF.

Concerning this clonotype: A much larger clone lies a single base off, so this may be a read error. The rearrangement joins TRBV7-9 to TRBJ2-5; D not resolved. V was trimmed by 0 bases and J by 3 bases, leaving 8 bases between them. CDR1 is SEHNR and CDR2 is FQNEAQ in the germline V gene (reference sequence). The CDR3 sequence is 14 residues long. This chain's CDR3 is CASSLAGWEETQYF. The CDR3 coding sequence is TGTGCCAGCAGCTTAGCGGGGTGGGAAGAGACCCAGTACTTC.

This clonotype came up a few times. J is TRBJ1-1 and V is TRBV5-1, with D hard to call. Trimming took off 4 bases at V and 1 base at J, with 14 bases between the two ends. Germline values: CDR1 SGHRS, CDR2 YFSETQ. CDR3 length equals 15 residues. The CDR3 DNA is TGCGCCAGCAGCCTGGGGAGTATAGAGAACACTGAAGCTTTCTTT. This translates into CASSLGSIENTEAFF.

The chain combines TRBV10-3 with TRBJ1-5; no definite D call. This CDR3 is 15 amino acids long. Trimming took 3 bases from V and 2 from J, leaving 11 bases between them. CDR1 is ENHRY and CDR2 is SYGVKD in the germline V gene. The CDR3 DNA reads TGTGCCATCAGTGACAGGCCCGGTGGCAATCAGCCCCAGCATTTT. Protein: CAISDRPGGNQPQHF.

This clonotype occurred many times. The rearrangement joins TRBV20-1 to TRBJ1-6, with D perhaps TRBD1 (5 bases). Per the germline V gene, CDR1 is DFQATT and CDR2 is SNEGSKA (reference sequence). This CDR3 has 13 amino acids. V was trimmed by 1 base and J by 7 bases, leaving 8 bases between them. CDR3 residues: CSARGDSNSPLHF. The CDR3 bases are TGCAGTGCTAGAGGCGACAGCAATTCACCCCTCCACTTT.

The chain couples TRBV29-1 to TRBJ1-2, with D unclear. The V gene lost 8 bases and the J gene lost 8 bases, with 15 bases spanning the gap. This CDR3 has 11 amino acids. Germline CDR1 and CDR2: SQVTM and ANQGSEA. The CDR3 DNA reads TGCAGCCTTAACGGGCCTAGAGGCTACACCTTC. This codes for CSLNGPRGYTF.

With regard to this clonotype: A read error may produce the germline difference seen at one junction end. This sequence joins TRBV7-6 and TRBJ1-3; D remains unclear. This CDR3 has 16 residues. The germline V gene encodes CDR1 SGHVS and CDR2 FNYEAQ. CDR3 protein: CASSLVGDYSGNTIYF. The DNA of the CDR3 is TGTGCCAGCAGTTTAGTTGGGGATTACTCTGGAAACACCATATATTTT.

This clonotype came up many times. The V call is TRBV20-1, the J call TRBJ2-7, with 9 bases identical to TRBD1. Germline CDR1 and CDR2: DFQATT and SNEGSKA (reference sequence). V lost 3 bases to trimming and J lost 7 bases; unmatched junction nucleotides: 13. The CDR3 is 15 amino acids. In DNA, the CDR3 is TGCAGTGCTAGCCCCGGGACAGGGCCTCGTGGGGAGCAGTACTTC. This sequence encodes CSASPGTGPRGEQYF.

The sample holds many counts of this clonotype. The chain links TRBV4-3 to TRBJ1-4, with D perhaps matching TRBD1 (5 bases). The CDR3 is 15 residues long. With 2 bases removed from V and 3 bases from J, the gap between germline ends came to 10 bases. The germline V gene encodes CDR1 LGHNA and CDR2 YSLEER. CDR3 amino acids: CASSQSQVANEKLFF. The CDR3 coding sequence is TGCGCCAGCAGCCAATCACAGGTGGCTAATGAAAAACTGTTTTTT.

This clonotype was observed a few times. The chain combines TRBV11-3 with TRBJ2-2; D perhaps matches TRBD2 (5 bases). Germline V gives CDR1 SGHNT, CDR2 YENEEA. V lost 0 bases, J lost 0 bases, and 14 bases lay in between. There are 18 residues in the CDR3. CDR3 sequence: CASSLDRVGATNTGELFF. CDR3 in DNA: TGTGCCAGCAGCTTAGACCGTGTGGGAGCCACGAACACCGGGGAGCTGTTTTTT.

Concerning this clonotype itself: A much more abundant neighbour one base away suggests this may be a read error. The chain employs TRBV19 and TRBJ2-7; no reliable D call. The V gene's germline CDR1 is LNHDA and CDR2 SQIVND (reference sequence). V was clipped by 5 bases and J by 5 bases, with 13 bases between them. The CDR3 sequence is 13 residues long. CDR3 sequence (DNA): TGTGCCAGTAGTGCGCTCCCTAGGAACGAGCAGTACTTC. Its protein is CASSALPRNEQYF.

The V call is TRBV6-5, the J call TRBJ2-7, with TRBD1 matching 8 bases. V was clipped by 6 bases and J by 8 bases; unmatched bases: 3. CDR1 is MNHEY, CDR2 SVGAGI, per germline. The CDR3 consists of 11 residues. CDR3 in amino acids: CASRTGVQQYF. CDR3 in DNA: TGTGCCAGCAGGACAGGGGTCCAGCAGTACTTC.

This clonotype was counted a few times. The CDR3 spells CASSLRRQGRKEQYF. In DNA, the CDR3 is TGTGCCAGCAGTTTACGACGACAGGGAAGGAAGGAGCAGTACTTC. The rearrangement uses TRBV12-3 or TRBV12-4 and TRBJ2-7; the match to TRBD1 covers 7 bases. Losses at the gene ends were 2 bases for V and 7 bases for J; bases not matched to a gene: 11. This CDR3 is 15 amino acids long.

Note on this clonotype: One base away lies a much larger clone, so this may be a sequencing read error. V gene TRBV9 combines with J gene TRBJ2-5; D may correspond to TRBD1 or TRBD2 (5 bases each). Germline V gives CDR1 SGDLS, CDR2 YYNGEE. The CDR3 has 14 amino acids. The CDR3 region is CASSEWDGKEAQYF. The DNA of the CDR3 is TGTGCCAGCAGCGAATGGGACGGCAAAGAGGCCCAGTACTTC.